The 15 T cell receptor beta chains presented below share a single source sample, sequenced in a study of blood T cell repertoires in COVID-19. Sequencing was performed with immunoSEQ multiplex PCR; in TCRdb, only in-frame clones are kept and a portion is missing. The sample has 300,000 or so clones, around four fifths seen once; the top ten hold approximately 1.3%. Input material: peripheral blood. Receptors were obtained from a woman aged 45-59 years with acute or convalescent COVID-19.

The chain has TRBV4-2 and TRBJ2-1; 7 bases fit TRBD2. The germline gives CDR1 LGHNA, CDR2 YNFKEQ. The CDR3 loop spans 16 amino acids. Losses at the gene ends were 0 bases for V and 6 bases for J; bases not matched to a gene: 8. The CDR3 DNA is TGTGCCAGCAGCCAAGATGGGAGCGGGGTCGTCAATGAGCAGTTCTTC. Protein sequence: CASSQDGSGVVNEQFF.

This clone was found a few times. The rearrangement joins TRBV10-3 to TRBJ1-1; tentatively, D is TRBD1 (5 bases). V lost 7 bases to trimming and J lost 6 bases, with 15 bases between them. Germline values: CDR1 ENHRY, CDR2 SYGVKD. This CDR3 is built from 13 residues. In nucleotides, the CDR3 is TGTGCCATCAACGACGGGGGGTATGCTGAAGCTTTCTTT. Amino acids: CAINDGGYAEAFF.

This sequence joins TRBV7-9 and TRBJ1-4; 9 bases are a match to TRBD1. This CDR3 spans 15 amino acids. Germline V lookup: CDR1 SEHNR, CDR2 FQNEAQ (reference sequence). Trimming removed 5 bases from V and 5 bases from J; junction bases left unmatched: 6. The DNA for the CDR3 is TGTGCCAGCAGCCCTATGACAGGGGGAAATGAAAAACTGTTTTTT. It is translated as CASSPMTGGNEKLFF.

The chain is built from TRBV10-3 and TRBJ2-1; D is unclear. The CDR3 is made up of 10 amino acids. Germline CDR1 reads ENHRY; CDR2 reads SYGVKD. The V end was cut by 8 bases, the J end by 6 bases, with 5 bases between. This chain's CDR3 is CAIGRNEQFF. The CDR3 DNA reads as TGTGCCATCGGGCGCAATGAGCAGTTCTTC.

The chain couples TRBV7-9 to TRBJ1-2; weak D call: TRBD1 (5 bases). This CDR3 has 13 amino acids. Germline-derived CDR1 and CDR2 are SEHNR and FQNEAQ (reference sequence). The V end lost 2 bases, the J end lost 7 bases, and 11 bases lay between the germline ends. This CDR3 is CASSLLGDSGYTF. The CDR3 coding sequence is TGTGCCAGCAGCTTATTAGGGGATTCTGGCTACACCTTC.

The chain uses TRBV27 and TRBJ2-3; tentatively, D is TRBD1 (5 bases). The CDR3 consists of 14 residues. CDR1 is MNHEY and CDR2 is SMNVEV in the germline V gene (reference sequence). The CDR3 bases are TGTACCCATAGAATAAAGGGGTATGCAGATACGCAGTATTTT. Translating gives CTHRIKGYADTQYF.

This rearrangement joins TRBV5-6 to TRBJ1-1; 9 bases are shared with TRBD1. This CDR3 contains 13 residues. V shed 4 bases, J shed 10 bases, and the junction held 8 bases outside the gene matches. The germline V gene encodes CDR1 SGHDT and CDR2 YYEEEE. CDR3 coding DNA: TGTGCCAGCAGCACAACAGGGGGCGTTGGAGCTTTCTTT. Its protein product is CASSTTGGVGAFF.

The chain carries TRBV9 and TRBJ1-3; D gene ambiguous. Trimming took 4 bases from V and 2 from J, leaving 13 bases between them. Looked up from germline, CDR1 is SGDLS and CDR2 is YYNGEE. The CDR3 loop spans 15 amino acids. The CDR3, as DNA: TGTGCCAGCAGCCCTAGCCCGGGGACTGGAAACACCATATATTTT. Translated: CASSPSPGTGNTIYF.

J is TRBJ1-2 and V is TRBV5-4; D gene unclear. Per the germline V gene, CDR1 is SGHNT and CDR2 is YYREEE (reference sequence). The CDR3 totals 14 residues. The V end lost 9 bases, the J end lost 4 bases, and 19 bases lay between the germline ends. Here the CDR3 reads CATAPIPDSYGYTF. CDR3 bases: TGTGCCACCGCGCCCATTCCCGACTCCTATGGCTACACCTTC.

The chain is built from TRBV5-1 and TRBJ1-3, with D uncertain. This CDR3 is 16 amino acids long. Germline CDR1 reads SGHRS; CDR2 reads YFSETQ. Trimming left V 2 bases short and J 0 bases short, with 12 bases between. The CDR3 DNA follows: TGCGCCAGCAGCTTCTCCGGGGATTCCTCTGGAAACACCATATATTTT. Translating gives CASSFSGDSSGNTIYF.

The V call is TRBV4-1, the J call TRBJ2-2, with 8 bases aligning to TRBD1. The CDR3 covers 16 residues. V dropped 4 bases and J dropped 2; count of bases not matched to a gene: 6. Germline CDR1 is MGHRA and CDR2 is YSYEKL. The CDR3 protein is CASSLGQGSNTGELFF. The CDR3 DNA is TGCGCCAGCAGCCTCGGACAGGGCTCTAACACCGGGGAGCTGTTTTTT.

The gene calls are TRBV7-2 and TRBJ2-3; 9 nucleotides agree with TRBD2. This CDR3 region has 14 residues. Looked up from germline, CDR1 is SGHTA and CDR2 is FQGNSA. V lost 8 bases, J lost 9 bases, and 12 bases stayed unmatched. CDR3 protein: CASLLAGAQWTQYF. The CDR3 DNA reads TGTGCCAGCCTGTTAGCGGGGGCACAGTGGACGCAGTATTTT.

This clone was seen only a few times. DNA of the CDR3: TGTGCTAGTTTGCGGGGCGGGGGCTCTAGCACAGATACGCAGTATTTT. This translates into CASLRGGGSSTDTQYF. This rearrangement joins TRBV12-5 to TRBJ2-3; D perhaps matches TRBD2 (7 bases). This CDR3 has 16 amino acids. CDR1 and CDR2 from the germline V gene are LGHNT and FRNRAP. V lost 8 bases and J lost 0, with 18 bases in between.

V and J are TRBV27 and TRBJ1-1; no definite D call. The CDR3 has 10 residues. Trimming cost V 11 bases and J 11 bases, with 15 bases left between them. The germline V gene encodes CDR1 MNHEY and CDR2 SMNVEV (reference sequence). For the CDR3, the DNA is TGTGCCCCTCCGGCCCGGCGGGCTTTCTTT. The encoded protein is CAPPARRAFF.

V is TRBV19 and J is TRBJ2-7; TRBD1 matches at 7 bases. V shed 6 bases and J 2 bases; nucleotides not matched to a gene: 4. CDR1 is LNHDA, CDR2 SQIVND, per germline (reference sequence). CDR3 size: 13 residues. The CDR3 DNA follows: TGTGCCAGTAGCCCCACAGGGGCCTACGAGCAGTACTTC. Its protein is CASSPTGAYEQYF.